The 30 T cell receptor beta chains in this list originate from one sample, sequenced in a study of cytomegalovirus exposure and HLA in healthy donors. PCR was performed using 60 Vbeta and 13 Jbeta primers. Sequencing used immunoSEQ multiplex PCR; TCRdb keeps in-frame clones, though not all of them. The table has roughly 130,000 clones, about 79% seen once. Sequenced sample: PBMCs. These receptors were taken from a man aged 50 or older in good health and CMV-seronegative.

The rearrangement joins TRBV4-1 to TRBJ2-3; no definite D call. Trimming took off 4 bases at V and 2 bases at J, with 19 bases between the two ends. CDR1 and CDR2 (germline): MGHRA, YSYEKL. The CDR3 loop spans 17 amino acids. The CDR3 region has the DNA TGCGCCAGCAGCCGCCTAGTCCCCGGGTCCCCCACAGATACGCAGTATTTT. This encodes CASSRLVPGSPTDTQYF.

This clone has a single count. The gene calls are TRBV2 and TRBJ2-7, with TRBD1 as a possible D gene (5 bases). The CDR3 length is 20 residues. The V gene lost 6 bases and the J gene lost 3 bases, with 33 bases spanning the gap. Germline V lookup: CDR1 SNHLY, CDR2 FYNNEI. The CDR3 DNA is TGTGCCAGCAGCGAGGTCCTCGGAGACAAGGGTCCCAGGGTCGTCTACGAGCAGTACTTC. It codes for CASSEVLGDKGPRVVYEQYF.

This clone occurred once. The CDR3 loop is CASSRPGLKVGNIQYF. DNA for the CDR3: TGCGCCAGCAGCCGACCGGGACTCAAAGTGGGAAACATTCAGTACTTC. The chain has TRBV4-1 and TRBJ2-4; TRBD2 is a possible D gene (6 bases). Looked up from germline, CDR1 is MGHRA and CDR2 is YSYEKL. V lost 4 bases to trimming and J lost 6 bases, with 19 bases between them. This CDR3 comprises 16 residues.

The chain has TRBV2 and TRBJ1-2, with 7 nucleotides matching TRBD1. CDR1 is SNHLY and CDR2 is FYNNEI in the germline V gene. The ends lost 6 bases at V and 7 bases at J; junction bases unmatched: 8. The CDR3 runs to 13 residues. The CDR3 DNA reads TGTGCCAGCAGCACAGGGGCTCCTGGTGGCTACACCTTC. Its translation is CASSTGAPGGYTF.

CDR3 bases: TGTGCCAGCAGTTCCACCGTAGCTCCCACTGAAGCTTTCTTT. As protein: CASSSTVAPTEAFF. J is TRBJ1-1 and V is TRBV6-6; D unclear. The germline V and J ends were trimmed by 4 bases and 4 bases, with 13 bases remaining between them. The CDR3 length is 14 residues. Germline values: CDR1 MNHNY, CDR2 SVGAGI (reference sequence).

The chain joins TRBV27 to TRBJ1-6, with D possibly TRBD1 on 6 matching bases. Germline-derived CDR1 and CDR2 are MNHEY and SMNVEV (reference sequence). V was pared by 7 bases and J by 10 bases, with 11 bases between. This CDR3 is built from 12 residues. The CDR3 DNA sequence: TGTGCCAGCACCACAGGGCGCTCACCCCTCCACTTT. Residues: CASTTGRSPLHF.

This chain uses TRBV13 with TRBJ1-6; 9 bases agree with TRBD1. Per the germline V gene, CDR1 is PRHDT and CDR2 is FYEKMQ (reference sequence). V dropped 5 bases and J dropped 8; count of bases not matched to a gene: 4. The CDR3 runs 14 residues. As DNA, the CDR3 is TGTGCCAGCAGCAACCGGGACAGGGATTCACCCCTCCACTTT. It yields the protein CASSNRDRDSPLHF.

The CDR3 region has the DNA TGCGCCAGCAGCCAAGATTTTATGAGGGTTTCCATAAATGGCTACACCTTC. This codes for CASSQDFMRVSINGYTF. The chain couples TRBV4-3 to TRBJ1-2; no definite D call. This CDR3 spans 17 amino acids. Germline CDR1 and CDR2: LGHNA and YSLEER. V dropped 0 bases and J dropped 6 bases, with 20 bases sitting between them.

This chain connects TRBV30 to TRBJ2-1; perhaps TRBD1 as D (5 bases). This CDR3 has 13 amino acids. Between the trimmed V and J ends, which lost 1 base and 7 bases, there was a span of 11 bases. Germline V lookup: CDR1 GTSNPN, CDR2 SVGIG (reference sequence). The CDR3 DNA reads TGTGCCTGGAGTGCGCAGGGTATAAATGAGCAGTTCTTC. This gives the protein CAWSAQGINEQFF.

CDR3 nucleotide sequence: TGTGCCAGTAGTATTGGGGGCAGGGGGTCCTACGAGCAGTACTTC. Translating gives CASSIGGRGSYEQYF. This chain joins TRBV19 and TRBJ2-7; 7 bases agree with TRBD1. After removal of 3 bases from V and 1 base from J, the junction contained 6 bases not matched to a gene. The germline gives CDR1 LNHDA, CDR2 SQIVND (reference sequence). The CDR3 sequence is 15 residues long.

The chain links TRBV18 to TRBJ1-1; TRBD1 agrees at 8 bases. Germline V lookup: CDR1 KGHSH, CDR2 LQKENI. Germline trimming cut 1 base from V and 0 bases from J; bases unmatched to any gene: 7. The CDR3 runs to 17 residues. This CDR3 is CASSPRSQGAMNTEAFF. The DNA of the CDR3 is TGTGCCAGCTCACCACGTAGCCAGGGGGCCATGAACACTGAAGCTTTCTTT. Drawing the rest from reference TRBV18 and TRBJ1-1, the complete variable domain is NAGVMQNPRHLVRRRGQEARLRCSPMKGHSHVYWYRQLPEEGLKFMVYLQKENIIDESGMPKERFSAEFPKEGPSILRIQQVVRGDSAAYFCASSPRSQGAMNTEAFFGQGTRLTVV.

The CDR3 loop is CASSLAWDRSSYEQYF. DNA of the CDR3: TGTGCCAGCAGCTTAGCCTGGGACAGGAGCTCCTACGAGCAGTACTTC. The rearrangement links TRBV7-9 to TRBJ2-7; 8 bases fit TRBD1. CDR3 size: 16 residues. Germline loops: CDR1 SEHNR, CDR2 FQNEAQ (reference sequence). V was clipped by 0 bases and J by 0 bases; unmatched bases: 4.

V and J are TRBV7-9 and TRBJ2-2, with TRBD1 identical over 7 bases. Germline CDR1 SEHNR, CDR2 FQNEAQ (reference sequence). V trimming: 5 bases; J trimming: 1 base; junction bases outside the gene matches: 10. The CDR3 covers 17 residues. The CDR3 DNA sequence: TGTGCCAGCAGCCCTGAGTGGGCAGGGGGGAACACCGGGGAGCTGTTTTTT. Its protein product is CASSPEWAGGNTGELFF. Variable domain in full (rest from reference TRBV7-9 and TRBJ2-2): DTGVSQNPRHKITKRGQNVTFRCDPISEHNRLYWYRQTLGQGPEFLTYFQNEAQLEKSRLLSDRFSAERPKGSFSTLEIQRTEQGDSAMYLCASSPEWAGGNTGELFFGEGSRLTVL.

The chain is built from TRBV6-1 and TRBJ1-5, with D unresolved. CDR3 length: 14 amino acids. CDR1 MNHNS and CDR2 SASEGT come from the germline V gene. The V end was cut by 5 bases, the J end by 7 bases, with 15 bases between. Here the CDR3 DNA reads TGTGCCAGCAGTTTGGCGGGAAGTCAACAGCCCCAGCATTTT. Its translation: CASSLAGSQQPQHF.

CDR3 sequence (DNA): TGTGCCAGCAGCGTAGGAGGGGGGACTAGCGGGGGAAAAAGCTCCTACAATGAGCAGTTCTTC. Residues: CASSVGGGTSGGKSSYNEQFF. This sequence joins TRBV9 and TRBJ2-1; 14 nucleotides match TRBD2. V was pared by 0 bases and J by 0 bases, with 11 bases of the junction left unmatched. In germline, CDR1 is SGDLS, CDR2 YYNGEE. The CDR3 covers 21 residues. Combining the CDR3 with reference TRBV9 and TRBJ2-1 gives the whole variable domain DSGVTQTPKHLITATGQRVTLRCSPRSGDLSVYWYQQSLDQGLQFLIQYYNGEERAKGNILERFSAQQFPDLHSELNLSSLELGDSALYFCASSVGGGTSGGKSSYNEQFFGPGTRLTVL.

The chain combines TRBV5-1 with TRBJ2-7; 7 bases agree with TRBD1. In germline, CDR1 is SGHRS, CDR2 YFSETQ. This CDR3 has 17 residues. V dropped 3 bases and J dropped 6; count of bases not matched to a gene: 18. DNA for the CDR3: TGCGCCAGCAGCTCCTCCGCAGGGGGACAAATGGCGGGCGAGCAGTACTTC. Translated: CASSSSAGGQMAGEQYF.

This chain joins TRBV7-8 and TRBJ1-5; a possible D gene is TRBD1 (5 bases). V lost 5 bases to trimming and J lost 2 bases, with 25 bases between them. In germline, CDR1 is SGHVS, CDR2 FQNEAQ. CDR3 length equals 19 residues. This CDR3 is CASSAQPTQGPGGNQPQHF. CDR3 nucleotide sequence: TGTGCCAGCAGCGCCCAACCAACCCAGGGTCCCGGTGGCAATCAGCCCCAGCATTTT.

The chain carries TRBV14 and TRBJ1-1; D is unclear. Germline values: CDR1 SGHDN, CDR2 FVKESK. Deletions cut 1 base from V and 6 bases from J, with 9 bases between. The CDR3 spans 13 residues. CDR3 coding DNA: TGTGCCAGCAGCCAAGGGCAGAGGTCTGAAGCTTTCTTT. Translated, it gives CASSQGQRSEAFF.

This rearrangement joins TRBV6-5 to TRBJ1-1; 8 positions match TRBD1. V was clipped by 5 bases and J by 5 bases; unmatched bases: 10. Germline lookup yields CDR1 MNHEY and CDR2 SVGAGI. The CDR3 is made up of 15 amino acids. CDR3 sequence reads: CASSKNRGVTTEAFF. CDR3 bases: TGTGCCAGCAGTAAAAACAGGGGGGTTACTACTGAAGCTTTCTTT.

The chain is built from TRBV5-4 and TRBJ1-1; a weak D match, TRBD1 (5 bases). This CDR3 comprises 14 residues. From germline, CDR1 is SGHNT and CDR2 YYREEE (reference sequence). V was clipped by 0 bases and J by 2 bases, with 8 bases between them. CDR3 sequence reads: CASSLERGNTEAFF. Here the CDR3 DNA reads TGTGCCAGCAGCTTGGAAAGGGGTAACACTGAAGCTTTCTTT.

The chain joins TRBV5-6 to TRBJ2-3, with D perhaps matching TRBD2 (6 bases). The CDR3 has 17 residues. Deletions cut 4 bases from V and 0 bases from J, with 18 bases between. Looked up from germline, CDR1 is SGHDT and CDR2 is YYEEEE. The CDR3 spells CASSPLGGRPSTDTQYF. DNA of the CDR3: TGTGCCAGCAGCCCCTTGGGAGGCCGACCTAGCACAGATACGCAGTATTTT.

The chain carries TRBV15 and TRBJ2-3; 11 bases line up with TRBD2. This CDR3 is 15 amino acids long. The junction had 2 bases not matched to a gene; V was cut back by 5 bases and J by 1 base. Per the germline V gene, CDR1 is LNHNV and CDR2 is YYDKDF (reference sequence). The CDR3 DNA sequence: TGTGCCACCAGCGCGGGACTAGCGGGCACAGATACGCAGTATTTT. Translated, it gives CATSAGLAGTDTQYF.

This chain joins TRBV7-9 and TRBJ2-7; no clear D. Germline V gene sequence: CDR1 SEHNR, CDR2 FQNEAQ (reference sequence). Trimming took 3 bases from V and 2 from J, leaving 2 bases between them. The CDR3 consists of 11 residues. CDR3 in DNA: TGTGCCAGCAGCTTCACCTACGAGCAGTACTTC. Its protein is CASSFTYEQYF.

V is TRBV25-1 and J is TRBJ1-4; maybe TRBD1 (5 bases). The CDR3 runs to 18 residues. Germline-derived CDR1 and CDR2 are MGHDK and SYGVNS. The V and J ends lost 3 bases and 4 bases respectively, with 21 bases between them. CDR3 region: CASSDRQGQTGLNEKLFF. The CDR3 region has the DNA TGTGCCAGCAGTGATCGGCAGGGTCAAACCGGGCTTAATGAAAAACTGTTTTTT.

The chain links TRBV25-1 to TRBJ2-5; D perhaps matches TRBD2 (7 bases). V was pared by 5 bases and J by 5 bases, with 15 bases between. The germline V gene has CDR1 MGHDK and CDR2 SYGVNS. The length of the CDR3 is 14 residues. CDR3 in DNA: TGTGCCAGCAGTTTAGTCGGGGGGCGGGAGACCCAGTACTTC. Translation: CASSLVGGRETQYF.

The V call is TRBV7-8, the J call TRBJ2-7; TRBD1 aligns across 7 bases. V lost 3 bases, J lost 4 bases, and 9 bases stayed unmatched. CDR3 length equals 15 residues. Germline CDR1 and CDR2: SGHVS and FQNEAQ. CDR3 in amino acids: CASSFRTGRRYEQYF. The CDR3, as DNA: TGTGCCAGCAGCTTTAGGACAGGCCGGAGGTACGAGCAGTACTTC. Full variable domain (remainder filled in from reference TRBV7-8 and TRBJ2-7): GAGVSQSPRYKVAKRGQDVALRCDPISGHVSLFWYQQALGQGPEFLTYFQNEAQLDKSGLPSDRFFAERPEGSVSTLKIQRTQQEDSAVYLCASSFRTGRRYEQYFGPGTRLTVT.

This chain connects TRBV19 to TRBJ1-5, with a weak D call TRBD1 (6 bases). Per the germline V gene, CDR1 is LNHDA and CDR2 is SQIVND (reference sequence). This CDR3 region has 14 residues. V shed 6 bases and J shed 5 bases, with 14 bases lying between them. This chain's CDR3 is CASRDHRVDQPQHF. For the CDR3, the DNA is TGTGCCAGTAGAGACCACAGGGTGGATCAGCCCCAGCATTTT. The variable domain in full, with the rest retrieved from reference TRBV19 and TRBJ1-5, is DGGITQSPKYLFRKEGQNVTLSCEQNLNHDAMYWYRQDPGQGLRLIYYSQIVNDFQKGDIAEGYSVSREKKESFPLTVTSAQKNPTAFYLCASRDHRVDQPQHFGDGTRLSIL.

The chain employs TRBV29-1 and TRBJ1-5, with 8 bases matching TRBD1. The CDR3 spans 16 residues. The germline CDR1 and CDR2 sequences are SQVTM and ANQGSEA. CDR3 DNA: TGCAGGAGAGACCTTCCGGGACAGGATAGCAATCAGCCCCAGCATTTT. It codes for CRRDLPGQDSNQPQHF. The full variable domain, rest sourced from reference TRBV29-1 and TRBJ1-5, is SAVISQKPSRDICQRGTSLTIQCQVDSQVTMMFWYRQQPGQSLTLIATANQGSEATYESGFVIDKFPISRPNLTFSTLTVSNMSPEDSSIYLCRRDLPGQDSNQPQHFGDGTRLSIL.

The CDR3 nucleotides read TGTGCCAGCAGCTTAGTTTACGGCTCTGGAAACACCATATATTTT. It is translated as CASSLVYGSGNTIYF. The chain combines TRBV7-8 with TRBJ1-3; no clear D gene. The CDR3 consists of 15 residues. Germline loops: CDR1 SGHVS, CDR2 FQNEAQ. Trimming cost V 1 base and J 0 bases, with 7 bases left between them. The variable domain in full, with the rest retrieved from reference TRBV7-8 and TRBJ1-3, is GAGVSQSPRYKVAKRGQDVALRCDPISGHVSLFWYQQALGQGPEFLTYFQNEAQLDKSGLPSDRFFAERPEGSVSTLKIQRTQQEDSAVYLCASSLVYGSGNTIYFGEGSWLTVV.

Here the CDR3 reads CASSLLKTGSNTGELFF. The CDR3 bases are TGTGCCAGCAGCTTGTTAAAGACAGGGTCGAACACCGGGGAGCTGTTTTTT. The chain is built from TRBV5-4 and TRBJ2-2; 7 bases line up with TRBD1. The germline CDR1 and CDR2 sequences are SGHNT and YYREEE (reference sequence). The V segment lost 1 base and the J segment 0 bases; nucleotides outside the gene matches: 6. The CDR3 is 17 amino acids.